The 11 T cell receptor beta chains reported below all come from one sample, sequenced in a study of blood T cell repertoires in COVID-19. The data were produced by immunoSEQ multiplex PCR, yet TCRdb's version contains in-frame clones alone and is incomplete. Of under 300,000 clones listed, roughly 90% are singletons. Sequencing was carried out using peripheral blood. These receptor sequences come from a woman in her twenties or thirties with active or convalescent COVID-19.

J is TRBJ2-2 and V is TRBV18; D perhaps matches TRBD2 (6 bases). Per germline, CDR1 KGHSH and CDR2 LQKENI. The CDR3 spans 16 residues. Trimming took off 1 base at V and 0 bases at J, with 9 bases between the two ends. CDR3 in DNA: TGTGCCAGCTCACCACGTGGAGGGGCGAACACCGGGGAGCTGTTTTTT. This codes for CASSPRGGANTGELFF.

The rearrangement links TRBV6-5 to TRBJ1-1, with D possibly matching TRBD1 (6 bases). This CDR3 is 13 amino acids long. Trimming pared 5 bases from V and 6 bases from J, leaving 13 bases between. Germline V lookup: CDR1 MNHEY, CDR2 SVGAGI. CDR3 bases: TGTGCCAGCAGTCAAAGAGGGGGGGCTGAAGCTTTCTTT. Translation gives CASSQRGGAEAFF.

The V and J genes are TRBV7-9 and TRBJ1-6; D is ambiguous. The germline gives CDR1 SEHNR, CDR2 FQNEAQ (reference sequence). Trimming took off 5 bases at V and 6 bases at J, with 11 bases between the two ends. The CDR3 covers 14 residues. Here the CDR3 reads CASSPNRVNSPLHF. The CDR3 DNA sequence: TGTGCCAGCAGCCCCAATCGGGTTAATTCACCCCTCCACTTT.

On this clone itself: One end of the junction does not line up with germline, which may come from a read error. This chain joins TRBV7-9 and TRBJ1-1; no reliable D call. CDR1 and CDR2 from the germline V gene are SEHNR and FQNEAQ (reference sequence). The CDR3 is made up of 15 amino acids. In DNA, the CDR3 is TGTGCCACCAGCTCAATCTTGTTGAGGGACACTGAAGCTTTCTTT. It encodes CATSSILLRDTEAFF. The full variable domain, its missing parts supplied by reference TRBV7-9 and TRBJ1-1, is DTGVSQNPRHKITKRGQNVTFRCDPISEHNRLYWYRQTLGQGPEFLTYFQNEAQLEKSRLLSDRFSAERPKGSFSTLEIQRTEQGDSAMYLCATSSILLRDTEAFFGQGTRLTVV.

The chain joins TRBV19 to TRBJ1-1; 8 bases match TRBD1. CDR1 is LNHDA, CDR2 SQIVND, per germline (reference sequence). The V segment lost 3 bases and the J segment 6 bases; nucleotides outside the gene matches: 3. CDR3 size: 13 residues. The CDR3 region has the DNA TGTGCCAGTAGTATCGGACAGGGCTCTGAAGCTTTCTTT. The encoded protein is CASSIGQGSEAFF.

The rearrangement joins TRBV5-4 to TRBJ2-7; 8 bases fit TRBD2. The CDR3 has 15 amino acids. V dropped 3 bases and J dropped 3; count of bases not matched to a gene: 8. Germline CDR1 reads SGHNT; CDR2 reads YYREEE (reference sequence). CDR3 residues: CASSSERGPHYEQYF. Here the CDR3 DNA reads TGTGCCAGCAGCTCCGAGCGGGGGCCTCACTACGAGCAGTACTTC.

To note about this clone: Compared with germline, one end of the junction differs, possibly owing to a read error. This rearrangement joins TRBV6-1 to TRBJ1-6; D is unclear. The CDR3 has 15 amino acids. Germline V CDR1 and CDR2: MNHNS, SASEGT. DNA of the CDR3: TGTGCCAGCATTGAACAGACTAACTATAATTCACCCCTCCACTTT. It specifies CASIEQTNYNSPLHF.

The V and J genes are TRBV30 and TRBJ1-1; D is uncertain. V was cut by 2 bases and J by 11 bases, with 15 bases left in between. Germline-derived CDR1 and CDR2 are GTSNPN and SVGIG (reference sequence). This CDR3 comprises 12 residues. CDR3 region: CAWSPQPGAAFF. The CDR3 bases are TGTGCCTGGAGTCCCCAGCCCGGAGCCGCTTTCTTT.

This chain links TRBV2 with TRBJ1-1; D is perhaps TRBD1 (5 bases). The germline V gene has CDR1 SNHLY and CDR2 FYNNEI. The CDR3 runs 13 residues. Trimming stripped 6 bases from V and 7 bases from J, with 15 bases between. CDR3 loop: CASSPGGDVEAFF. For the CDR3, the DNA is TGTGCCAGCAGCCCTGGAGGGGATGTTGAAGCTTTCTTT.

The chain is built from TRBV5-4 and TRBJ2-1; 11 nucleotides line up with TRBD2. Germline V gene lookup returns CDR1 SGHNT and CDR2 YYREEE (reference sequence). CDR3 length equals 13 residues. The V segment lost 4 bases and the J segment 15 bases; nucleotides outside the gene matches: 9. The CDR3 here is CASSRTSGGYSFF. The CDR3 coding sequence is TGTGCCAGCAGCCGAACTAGCGGGGGATACTCGTTCTTC.

This chain joins TRBV7-2 and TRBJ1-3; D might be TRBD1 (5 bases). The CDR3 contains 15 residues. Germline V lookup: CDR1 SGHTA, CDR2 FQGNSA. V lost 5 bases and J lost 4, with 15 bases in between. This CDR3 is CASSTRQSPGNTIYF. The DNA of the CDR3 is TGTGCCAGCAGCACGCGACAGTCACCAGGAAACACCATATATTTT. The full variable domain, rest sourced from reference TRBV7-2 and TRBJ1-3, is GAGVSQSPSNKVTEKGKDVELRCDPISGHTALYWYRQSLGQGLEFLIYFQGNSAPDKSGLPSDRFSAERTGGSVSTLTIQRTQQEDSAVYLCASSTRQSPGNTIYFGEGSWLTVV.